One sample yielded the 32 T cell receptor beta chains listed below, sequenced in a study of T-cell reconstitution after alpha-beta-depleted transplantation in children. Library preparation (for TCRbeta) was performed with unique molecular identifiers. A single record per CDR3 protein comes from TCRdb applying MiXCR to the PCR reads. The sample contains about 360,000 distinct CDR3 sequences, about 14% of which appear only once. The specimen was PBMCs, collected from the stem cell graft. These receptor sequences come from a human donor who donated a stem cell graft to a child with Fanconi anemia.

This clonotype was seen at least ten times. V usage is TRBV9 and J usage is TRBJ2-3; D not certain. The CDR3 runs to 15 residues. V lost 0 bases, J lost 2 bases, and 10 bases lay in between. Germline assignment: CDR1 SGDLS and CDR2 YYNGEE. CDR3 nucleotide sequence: TGTGCCAGCAGCGTAGGTCGACGATACACAGATACGCAGTATTTT. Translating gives CASSVGRRYTDTQYF.

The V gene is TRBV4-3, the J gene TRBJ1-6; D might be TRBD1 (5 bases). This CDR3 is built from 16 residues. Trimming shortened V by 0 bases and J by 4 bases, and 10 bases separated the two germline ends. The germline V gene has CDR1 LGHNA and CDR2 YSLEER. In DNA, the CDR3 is TGCGCCAGCAGCCAAGAAACGACAGCTTATAATTCACCCCTCCACTTT. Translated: CASSQETTAYNSPLHF.

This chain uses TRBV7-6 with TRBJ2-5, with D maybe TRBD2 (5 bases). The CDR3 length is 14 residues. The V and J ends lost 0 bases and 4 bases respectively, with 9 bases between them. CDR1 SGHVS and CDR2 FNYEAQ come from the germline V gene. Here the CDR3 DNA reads TGTGCCAGCAGCTTAGCCCCAGAGGGAGAGACCCAGTACTTC. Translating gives CASSLAPEGETQYF.

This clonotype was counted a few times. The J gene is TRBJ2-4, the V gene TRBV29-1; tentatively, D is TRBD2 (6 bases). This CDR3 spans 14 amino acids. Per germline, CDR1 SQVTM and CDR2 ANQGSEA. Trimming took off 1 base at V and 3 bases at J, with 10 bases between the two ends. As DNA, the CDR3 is TGCAGCGTTGAAGTGAGGCGGGGCAAAAACATTCAGTACTTC. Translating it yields CSVEVRRGKNIQYF.

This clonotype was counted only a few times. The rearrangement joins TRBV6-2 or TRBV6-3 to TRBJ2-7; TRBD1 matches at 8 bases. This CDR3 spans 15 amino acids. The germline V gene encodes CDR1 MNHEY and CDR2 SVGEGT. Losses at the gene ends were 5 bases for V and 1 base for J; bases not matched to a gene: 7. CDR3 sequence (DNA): TGTGCCAGCAGTAACAACAGGGGGGCGTCCTACGAGCAGTACTTC. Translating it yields CASSNNRGASYEQYF.

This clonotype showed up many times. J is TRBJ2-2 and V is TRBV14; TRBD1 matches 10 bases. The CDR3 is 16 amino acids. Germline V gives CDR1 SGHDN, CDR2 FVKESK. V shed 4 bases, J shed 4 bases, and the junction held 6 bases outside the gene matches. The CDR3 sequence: CASSRDRGRGTGELFF. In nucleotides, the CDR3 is TGTGCCAGCAGCCGGGACAGGGGAAGAGGCACCGGGGAGCTGTTTTTT.

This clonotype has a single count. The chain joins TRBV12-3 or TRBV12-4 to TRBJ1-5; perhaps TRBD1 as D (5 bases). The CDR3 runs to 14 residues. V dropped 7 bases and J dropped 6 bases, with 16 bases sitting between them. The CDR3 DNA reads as TGTGCCAGCACCGTGAGGGGAGACAGTCAGCCCCAGCATTTT. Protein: CASTVRGDSQPQHF.

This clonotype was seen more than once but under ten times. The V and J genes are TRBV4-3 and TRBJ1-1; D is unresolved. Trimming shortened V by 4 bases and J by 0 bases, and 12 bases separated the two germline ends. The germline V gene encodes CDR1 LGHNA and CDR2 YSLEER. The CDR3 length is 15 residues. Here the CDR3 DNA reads TGCGCCAGCAGCCGGAACACGAACCTGAACACTGAAGCTTTCTTT. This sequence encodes CASSRNTNLNTEAFF.

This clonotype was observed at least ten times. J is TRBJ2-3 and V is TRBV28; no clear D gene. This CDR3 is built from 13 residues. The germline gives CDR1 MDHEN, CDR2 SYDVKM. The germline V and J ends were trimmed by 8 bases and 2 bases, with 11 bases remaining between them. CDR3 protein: CASCAILTDTQYF. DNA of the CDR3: TGTGCCAGCTGTGCGATACTCACAGATACGCAGTATTTT.

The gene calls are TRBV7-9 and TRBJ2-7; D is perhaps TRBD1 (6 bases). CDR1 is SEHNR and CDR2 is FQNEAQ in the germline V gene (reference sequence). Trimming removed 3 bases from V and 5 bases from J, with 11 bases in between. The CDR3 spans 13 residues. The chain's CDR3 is CASSFAGADEQYV. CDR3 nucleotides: TGTGCCAGCAGCTTCGCAGGGGCCGACGAGCAGTACGTC.

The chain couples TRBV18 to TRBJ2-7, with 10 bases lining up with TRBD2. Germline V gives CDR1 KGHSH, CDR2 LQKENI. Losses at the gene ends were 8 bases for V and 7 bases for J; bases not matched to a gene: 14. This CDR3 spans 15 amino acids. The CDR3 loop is CASGPSGGTWGEQYF. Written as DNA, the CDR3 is TGTGCCAGCGGACCTAGCGGGGGCACCTGGGGGGAGCAGTACTTC.

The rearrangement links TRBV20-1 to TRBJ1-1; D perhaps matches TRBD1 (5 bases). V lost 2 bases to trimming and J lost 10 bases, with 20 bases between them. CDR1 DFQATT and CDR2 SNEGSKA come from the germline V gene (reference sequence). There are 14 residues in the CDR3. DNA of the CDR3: TGCAGTGCTAGATCCAGGGAGGAGGTTCGGGGAGCTTTCTTT. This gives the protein CSARSREEVRGAFF.

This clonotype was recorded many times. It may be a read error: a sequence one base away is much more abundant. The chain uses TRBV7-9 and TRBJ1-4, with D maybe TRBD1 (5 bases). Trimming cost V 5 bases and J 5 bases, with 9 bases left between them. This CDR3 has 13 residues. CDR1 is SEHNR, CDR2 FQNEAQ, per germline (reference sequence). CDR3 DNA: TGTGCCAGCAGCCCCCCAGGGAATGAAAAACTGTTTTTT. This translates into CASSPPGNEKLFF.

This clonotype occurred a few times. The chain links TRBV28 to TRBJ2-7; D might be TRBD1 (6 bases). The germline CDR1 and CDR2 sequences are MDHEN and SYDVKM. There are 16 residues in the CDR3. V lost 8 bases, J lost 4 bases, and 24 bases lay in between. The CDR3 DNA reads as TGTGCCAGCGCCCCATCCGGGACATATGCATCTTACGAGCAGTACTTC. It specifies CASAPSGTYASYEQYF.

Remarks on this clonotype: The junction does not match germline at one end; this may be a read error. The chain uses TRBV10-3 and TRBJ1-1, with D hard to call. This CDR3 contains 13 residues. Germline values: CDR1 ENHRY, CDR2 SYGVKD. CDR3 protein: CAIGENTNTEAFF. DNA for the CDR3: TGTGCCATCGGTGAGAATACGAACACTGAAGCTTTCTTT.

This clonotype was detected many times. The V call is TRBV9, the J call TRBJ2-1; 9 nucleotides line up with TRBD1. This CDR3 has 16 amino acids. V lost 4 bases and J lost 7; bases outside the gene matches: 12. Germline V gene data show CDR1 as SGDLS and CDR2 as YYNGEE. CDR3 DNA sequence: TGTGCCAGCAGCCCCGAGGGAACAGGGGGCTTGAATGAGCAGTTCTTC. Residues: CASSPEGTGGLNEQFF.

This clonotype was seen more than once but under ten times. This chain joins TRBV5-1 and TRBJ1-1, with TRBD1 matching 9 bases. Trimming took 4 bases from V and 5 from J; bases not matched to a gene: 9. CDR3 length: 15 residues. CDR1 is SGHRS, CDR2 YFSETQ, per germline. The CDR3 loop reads CASSATGGTDTEAFF. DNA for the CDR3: TGCGCCAGCAGCGCTACAGGGGGCACAGATACTGAAGCTTTCTTT. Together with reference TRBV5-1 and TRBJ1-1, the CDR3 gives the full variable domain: KAGVTQTPRYLIKTRGQQVTLSCSPISGHRSVSWYQQTPGQGLQFLFEYFSETQRNKGNFPGRFSGRQFSNSRSEMNVSTLELGDSALYLCASSATGGTDTEAFFGQGTRLTVV.

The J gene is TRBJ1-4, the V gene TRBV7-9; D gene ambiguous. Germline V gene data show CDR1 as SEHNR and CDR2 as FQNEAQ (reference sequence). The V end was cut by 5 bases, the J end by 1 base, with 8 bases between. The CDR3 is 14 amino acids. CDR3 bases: TGTGCCAGCAGCATTGCGAGAACTAATGAAAAACTGTTTTTT. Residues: CASSIARTNEKLFF.

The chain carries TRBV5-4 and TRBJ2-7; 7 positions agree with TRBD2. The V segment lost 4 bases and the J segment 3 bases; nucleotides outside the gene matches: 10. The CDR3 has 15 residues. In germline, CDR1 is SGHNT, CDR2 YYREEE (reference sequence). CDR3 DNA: TGTGCCAGCAGCACGGGGGGACTCTTTAACTACGAGCAGTACTTC. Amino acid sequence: CASSTGGLFNYEQYF.

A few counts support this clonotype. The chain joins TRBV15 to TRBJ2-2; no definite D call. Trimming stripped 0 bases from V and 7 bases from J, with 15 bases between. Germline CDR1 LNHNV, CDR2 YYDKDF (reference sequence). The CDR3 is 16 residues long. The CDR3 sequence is CATSRDRAGWGGELFF. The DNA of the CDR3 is TGTGCCACCAGCAGAGATCGGGCAGGCTGGGGCGGGGAGCTGTTTTTT.

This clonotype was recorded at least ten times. The CDR3 sequence is CASSSAGGPSEQYV. Written as DNA, the CDR3 is TGTGCCAGCAGCTCCGCAGGGGGTCCATCCGAGCAGTACGTC. V usage is TRBV11-2 and J usage is TRBJ2-7; 7 bases align to TRBD1. CDR1 SGHAT and CDR2 FQNNGV come from the germline V gene. CDR3 length equals 14 residues. The junction had 9 bases not matched to a gene; V was cut back by 4 bases and J by 6 bases.

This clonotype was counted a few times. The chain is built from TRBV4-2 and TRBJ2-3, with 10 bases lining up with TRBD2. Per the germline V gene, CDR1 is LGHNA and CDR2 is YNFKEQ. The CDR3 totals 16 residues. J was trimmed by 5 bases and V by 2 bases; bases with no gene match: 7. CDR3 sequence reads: CASSQQAGGRIDTQYF. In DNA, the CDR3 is TGTGCCAGCAGCCAACAAGCGGGGGGGCGAATAGATACGCAGTATTTT.

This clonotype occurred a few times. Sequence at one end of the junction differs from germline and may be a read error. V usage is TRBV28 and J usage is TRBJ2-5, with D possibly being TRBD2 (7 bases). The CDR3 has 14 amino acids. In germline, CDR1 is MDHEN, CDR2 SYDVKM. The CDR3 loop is CASSPMGGRETKYF. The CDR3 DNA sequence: TGTGCCAGCTCCCCAATGGGGGGGCGCGAGACCAAGTACTTC.

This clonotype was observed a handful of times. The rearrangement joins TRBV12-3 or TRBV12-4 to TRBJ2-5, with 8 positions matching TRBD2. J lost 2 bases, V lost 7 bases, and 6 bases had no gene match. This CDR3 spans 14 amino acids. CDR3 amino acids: CASTVAGLQETQYF. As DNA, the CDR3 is TGTGCCAGCACTGTAGCGGGACTACAAGAGACCCAGTACTTC.

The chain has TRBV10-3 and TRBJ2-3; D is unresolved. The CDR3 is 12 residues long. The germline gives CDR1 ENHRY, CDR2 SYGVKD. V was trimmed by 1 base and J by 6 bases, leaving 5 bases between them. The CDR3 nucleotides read TGTGCCATCAGTGAGTACGGGGATACGCAGTATTTT. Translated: CAISEYGDTQYF.

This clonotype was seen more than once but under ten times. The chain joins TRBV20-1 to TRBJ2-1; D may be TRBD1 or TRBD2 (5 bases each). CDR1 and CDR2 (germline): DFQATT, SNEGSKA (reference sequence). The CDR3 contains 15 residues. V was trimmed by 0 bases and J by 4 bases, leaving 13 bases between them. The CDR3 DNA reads TGCAGTGCTAGAGATTTTGGGACCGAGTACAATGAGCAGTTCTTC. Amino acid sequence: CSARDFGTEYNEQFF.

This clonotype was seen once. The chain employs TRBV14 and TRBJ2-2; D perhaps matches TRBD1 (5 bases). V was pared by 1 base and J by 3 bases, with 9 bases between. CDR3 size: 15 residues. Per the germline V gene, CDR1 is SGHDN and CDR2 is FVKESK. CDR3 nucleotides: TGTGCCAGCAGCCAAGTATCAGGGTACACCGGGGAGCTGTTTTTT. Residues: CASSQVSGYTGELFF.

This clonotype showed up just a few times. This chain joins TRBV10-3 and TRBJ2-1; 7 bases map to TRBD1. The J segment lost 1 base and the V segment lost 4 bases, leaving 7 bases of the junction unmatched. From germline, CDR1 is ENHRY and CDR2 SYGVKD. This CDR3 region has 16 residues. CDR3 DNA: TGTGCCATCAGTGCGGATAAGGGGGCTTCCTACAATGAGCAGTTCTTC. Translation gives CAISADKGASYNEQFF.

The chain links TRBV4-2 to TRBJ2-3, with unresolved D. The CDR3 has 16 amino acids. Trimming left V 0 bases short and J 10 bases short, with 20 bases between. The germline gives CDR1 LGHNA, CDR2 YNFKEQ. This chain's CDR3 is CASSQDPGSTRDAQYF. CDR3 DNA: TGTGCCAGCAGCCAAGATCCCGGATCTACACGTGATGCGCAGTATTTT.

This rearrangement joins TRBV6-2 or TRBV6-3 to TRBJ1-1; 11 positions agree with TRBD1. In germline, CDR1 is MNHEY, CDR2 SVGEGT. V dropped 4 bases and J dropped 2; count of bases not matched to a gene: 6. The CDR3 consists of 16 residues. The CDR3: CASSWGQGDVNTEAFF. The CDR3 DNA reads TGTGCCAGCAGTTGGGGACAGGGGGATGTTAACACTGAAGCTTTCTTT.

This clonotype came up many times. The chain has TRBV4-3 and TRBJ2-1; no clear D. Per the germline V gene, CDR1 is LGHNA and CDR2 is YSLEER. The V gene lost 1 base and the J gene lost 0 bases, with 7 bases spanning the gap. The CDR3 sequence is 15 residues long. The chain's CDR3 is CASSQVLSSYNEQFF. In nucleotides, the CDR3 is TGCGCCAGCAGCCAAGTACTGAGCTCCTACAATGAGCAGTTCTTC.

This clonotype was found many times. The CDR3 protein is CASSLWGWETQYF. The CDR3 bases are TGCGCCAGCAGTTTGTGGGGCTGGGAGACCCAGTACTTC. This chain uses TRBV5-1 with TRBJ2-5, with D perhaps matching TRBD1 (5 bases). Germline V gene data show CDR1 as SGHRS and CDR2 as YFSETQ. V dropped 5 bases and J dropped 5 bases, with 13 bases sitting between them. This CDR3 is built from 13 residues.